The 8 T cell receptor beta chains presented below share a single source sample, sequenced in a study of metastatic and nonmetastatic thyroid tumors. With MiXCR, TCRdb called clones anew from the PCR reads. This table has tens of thousands of clones, about 24% appearing once. Every patient was untreated before thyroid surgery. Sequencing used tumor tissue. The receptors come from a male donor with papillary thyroid cancer or a benign thyroid nodule (not recorded which). Some clones in this sample may be carry-over from other donors' samples.

This clone was found a few times. A read error may explain this, as a much larger clone is one base away. The sample has other DNA sequences that encode this CDR3 too. This sequence joins TRBV6-2 or TRBV6-3 and TRBJ1-5; D is ambiguous. Germline V gives CDR1 MNHEY, CDR2 SVGEGT. V gave up 3 bases and J gave up 7 bases, with 10 bases separating them. CDR3 length equals 13 residues. DNA of the CDR3: TGTGCCAGCAGTTATGGTCGCTACCAGCCCCAGCATTTT. This encodes CASSYGRYQPQHF.

This clone was picked up many times. The gene calls are TRBV12-3 or TRBV12-4 and TRBJ2-1, with 14 bases matching TRBD2. Germline trimming cut 6 bases from V and 5 bases from J; bases unmatched to any gene: 3. The CDR3 is 15 residues long. The CDR3 sequence is CASSQGLAGDNEQFF. In nucleotides, the CDR3 is TGTGCCAGCAGCCAGGGACTAGCGGGAGACAATGAGCAGTTCTTC.

This clone was detected many times. J is TRBJ2-3 and V is TRBV7-2; D remains ambiguous. V lost 4 bases and J lost 2, with 1 base in between. The CDR3 totals 11 residues. Germline values: CDR1 SGHTA, CDR2 FQGNSA. CDR3 loop: CASSYTDTQYF. The CDR3 DNA sequence: TGTGCCAGCAGCTACACAGATACGCAGTATTTT.

The table lists this clone with many counts. J is TRBJ2-7 and V is TRBV20-1; tentatively, D is TRBD2 (6 bases). The CDR3 loop spans 13 amino acids. The V gene's germline CDR1 is DFQATT and CDR2 SNEGSKA (reference sequence). V was clipped by 5 bases and J by 1 base, with 12 bases between them. The CDR3 nucleotides read TGCAGTGCTCCTCCGCGGGGATCCTACGAGCAGTACTTC. This encodes CSAPPRGSYEQYF.

This clone was counted at least ten times. The chain recombines TRBV5-1 with TRBJ2-1, with 8 bases fitting TRBD2. The germline V gene encodes CDR1 SGHRS and CDR2 YFSETQ. V lost 4 bases and J lost 2; bases outside the gene matches: 5. The length of the CDR3 is 15 residues. CDR3 loop: CASSPTSVAYNEQFF. DNA of the CDR3: TGCGCCAGCAGCCCGACTAGCGTAGCCTACAATGAGCAGTTCTTC.

For this clone: A much larger clone lies one base from this, so it may be a read error. Other DNA sequences in the sample encode the same CDR3. The chain is built from TRBV6-6 and TRBJ2-3; the match to TRBD2 covers 10 bases. CDR3 size: 17 residues. Germline CDR1 is MNHNY and CDR2 is SVGAGI (reference sequence). This chain's CDR3 is CASSSGSTSGIRDTQYF. The CDR3 DNA is TGTGCCAGCAGCAGTGGATCAACTAGCGGGATACGAGATACTCAGTATTTT.

This clone has a single count. The V call is TRBV12-3 or TRBV12-4, the J call TRBJ2-1; 8 bases are a match to TRBD2. The CDR3 loop spans 12 amino acids. V lost 7 bases to trimming and J lost 12 bases; unmatched junction nucleotides: 8. The CDR3 DNA reads TGTGCCAGCATGGGACTAGAGGGAGTGCAGTTCTTC. Its translation: CASMGLEGVQFF.

This clone has ten or more counts. The chain combines TRBV15 with TRBJ2-7; 9 bases agree with TRBD2. The CDR3 runs 15 residues. V lost 0 bases and J lost 4; bases outside the gene matches: 4. Per the germline V gene, CDR1 is LNHNV and CDR2 is YYDKDF (reference sequence). CDR3 sequence (DNA): TGTGCCACCAGCAGAGATCCGGGACTAGCTTACGAGCAGTACTTC. Amino acid sequence: CATSRDPGLAYEQYF.